The clone carrying this T cell receptor (beta chain) was recorded a few times. The target antigen is unknown. Here the gene names and germline are mouse. The read terminates 4 residues before the CDR3 end, so the remaining end is supplied by the germline J gene. V shed 1 base and J 4 bases; nucleotides not matched to a gene: 3. The CDR3 totals 15 residues. From germline, CDR1 is NNHNN and CDR2 SYGAGS (reference sequence). The data were taken from a study of CD8+ T cells in alopecia areata. Across the whole study: C3H/HeJ graft donors with spontaneous alopecia, aged roughly 6-12 months, supplied skin that was transplanted onto female C3H/HeJ mice aged about 6-11 weeks. Regarding the study as a whole: Whereas mice showed it more clearly, TCR sharing across patients was murkier, possibly because of HLA. Normal scalp had lower clonality than lesional scalp, with alopecia totalis/universalis lesions showing this most strongly. Scalp sequencing captures resident alphabeta T cells of normal skin too.

A panel of CD4, CD8alpha, NKG2D, NKG2ACE and other markers served to sort pooled cutaneous lymph node cells. Following extraction, RNA underwent reverse transcription to cDNA, which served as the sequencing template. Clones were sequenced by immunoSEQ multiplex PCR, and TCRdb holds only the in-frame ones, with some missing. This sample shows 200,000 to 300,000 clones and no singletons; 1.2% rests with the ten largest. The sequenced sample was CD4+ T cells sorted from a lymph node. This receptor was taken from a C3H/HeJ mouse with alopecia areata. The mice in this strain carry MHC haplotype H2-k. This chain links TRBV13-2 with TRBJ2-2; TRBD1 matches at 8 bases. The covered CDR3 bases are TGTGCCAGCGGTGATATGGGACAGGTCACCGGG. It codes for CASGDMGQVTG. The whole CDR3 sequence reads CASGDMGQVTGQLYF.